This T cell receptor (beta chain) was captured by sequencing in a study of OX40 agonist ivuxolimab in advanced cancers. In terms of the full investigation: Ivuxolimab was an agonistic, fully human IgG2 monoclonal antibody directed against OX40 (CD134), a costimulatory receptor. Intravenous ivuxolimab was administered to patients every 2 weeks at six dose levels: 0.01, 0.1, 0.3, 1.5, 3 and 10 mg/kg. Of the 50 to 55 dose-escalation patients, hepatocellular carcinoma was present in around 20, melanoma in roughly 15, renal cell carcinoma in 9 and head and neck cancer in 9. The dose-escalation cohort was about 86% male with a mean age of around 64 years, ranging from about 20 to 85. Patients were allowed to have had prior anti-PD-1, anti-PD-L1 or anti-CTLA-4 therapy, and 40% of the dose-escalation patients had been treated with checkpoint inhibitors. Partial responses occurred in three dose-escalation patients: two with cutaneous melanoma and one with hepatocellular carcinoma. Peripheral TCRbeta sequencing was intended to test whether TCR sequence diversity was altered and clonal T-cell expansion was caused by ivuxolimab. The paper describes the monotherapy dose-escalation part (N of about 52 patients) of the phase I trial of ivuxolimab.

In this sample, this clone turned up once. This clone's antigen is unknown. Base qualities are missing; no much larger clone stands one base away. For sequencing of the TCRbeta CDR3 region, genomic DNA was extracted from the sorted cells. The immunoSEQ Assay was used to sequence the TCRbeta CDR3 regions. The table comes from immuneACCESS by way of TCRdb, which keeps in-frame sequences with V and J called. Part of the clones is missing from these tables; in studies checked, under half for an unresolved V gene and the rest for unknown reasons. The sample profile shows some 50,000 clones; around nine tenths of them were found once. The leading ten clones occupy about 0.68% of the sample. Paper-wide results and their limitations: On average, CD8+ T cells showed more expanded clones than CD4+ T cells after ivuxolimab. The antigen specificity of the clonally expanded peripheral T cells was not determined. In the 0.1-3.0 mg/kg groups, partial responders were among the patients with the lowest normalized peripheral clonal expansion, particularly in CD8+ T cells. Low levels of normalized T-cell clonal expansion were also seen in some nonresponding patients. At doses of 0.1 to 3.0 mg/kg, clonal expansion of both CD4+ and CD8+ blood T cells was observed from baseline to week 6.

Patients with a history of autoimmune disease or receiving systemic immunosuppression were excluded from the trial. Peripheral blood for TCR sequencing was collected from all dose cohorts at baseline, on cycle 4 day 1, and on cycle 7 day 1. The samples were drawn from a first-in-human, open-label, multicenter phase I dose-escalation trial of ivuxolimab. The trial enrolled adults with locally advanced or metastatic head and neck squamous cell, hepatocellular, melanoma or renal cell carcinoma. Before TCR sequencing, CD4+ T cells and CD8+ T cells were sorted from peripheral blood as separate populations. Ends trimmed: V by 6 bases, J by 6 bases; bases unmatched to a gene: 10. Counted from cysteine to phenylalanine, this CDR3 has 14 amino acids. The CDR3 DNA has 42 bases and is translated from base 1. The germline V gene (reference sequence) supplies CDR1 LNHDA and CDR2 SQIVND.

Recombination linked TRBV19 to TRBJ2-7; the junction holds 8 bases that match TRBD1. The TCR sequence derives from an adult with an advanced solid tumor such as melanoma, head and neck, liver or kidney cancer. This specimen was CD4+ or CD8+ T cells sorted from blood, taken in a trial of the OX40 agonist ivuxolimab. The CDR3 loop reads CASSPDRVGIEQYF. DNA sequence: TGTGCCAGTAGCCCGGACAGGGTTGGCATCGAGCAGTACTTC. Beyond the CDR3, the reference TRBV19 and TRBJ2-7 genes provide the residues; the full variable domain reads: DGGITQSPKYLFRKEGQNVTLSCEQNLNHDAMYWYRQDPGQGLRLIYYSQIVNDFQKGDIAEGYSVSREKKESFPLTVTSAQKNPTAFYLCASSPDRVGIEQYFGPGTRLTVT.